The 28 T cell receptor beta chains below all came from one sample that was sequenced in a study of blood T cell repertoires in COVID-19. Some clones are missing from TCRdb's copy, which holds only in-frame ones; the method was immunoSEQ multiplex PCR. Here the sample spans roughly 200,000 clones, more than 75% being singletons. Sample: peripheral blood. The receptors derive from a woman in her forties with COVID-19, enrolled during active disease.

The chain has TRBV18 and TRBJ2-7; D remains ambiguous. Germline CDR1 KGHSH, CDR2 LQKENI. Trimming pared 3 bases from V and 4 bases from J, leaving 7 bases between. The CDR3 extends over 12 amino acids. CDR3 sequence reads: CASSPYSYEQYF. The CDR3 nucleotides are TGTGCCAGCTCACCGTACTCTTACGAGCAGTACTTC.

The J gene is TRBJ1-2, the V gene TRBV11-1; 7 positions agree with TRBD1. After removal of 5 bases from V and 3 bases from J, the junction contained 3 bases not matched to a gene. Per germline, CDR1 SGHAT and CDR2 FQDESV (reference sequence). CDR3 length equals 13 residues. The CDR3 sequence: CASSLGTDYGYTF. CDR3 sequence (DNA): TGTGCCAGCAGCCTCGGGACAGACTATGGCTACACCTTC.

This rearrangement joins TRBV7-9 to TRBJ1-2; 10 nucleotides line up with TRBD1. The CDR3 contains 16 residues. The germline V gene has CDR1 SEHNR and CDR2 FQNEAQ (reference sequence). The junction had 10 bases not matched to a gene; V was cut back by 5 bases and J by 4 bases. The DNA for the CDR3 is TGTGCCAGCAGCGTCGGGACAGGGGTTCTAGCCTATGGCTACACCTTC. Translated, it gives CASSVGTGVLAYGYTF.

The gene calls are TRBV4-3 and TRBJ1-1; unclear D gene. This CDR3 comprises 13 residues. V dropped 1 base and J dropped 8 bases, with 11 bases sitting between them. Germline CDR1 LGHNA, CDR2 YSLEER. Here the CDR3 DNA reads TGCGCCAGCAGCCAAGGCCAGGTTACCGAAGCTTTCTTT. Translation: CASSQGQVTEAFF.

The chain joins TRBV7-9 to TRBJ2-3; D remains unclear. Germline V gives CDR1 SEHNR, CDR2 FQNEAQ (reference sequence). The CDR3 length is 15 residues. The V end was cut by 0 bases, the J end by 0 bases, with 7 bases between. The CDR3 DNA reads as TGTGCCAGCAGCTTAGCGCGCCTAAGCACAGATACGCAGTATTTT. This encodes CASSLARLSTDTQYF. Supplemented by reference TRBV7-9 and TRBJ2-3, the full variable domain reads DTGVSQNPRHKITKRGQNVTFRCDPISEHNRLYWYRQTLGQGPEFLTYFQNEAQLEKSRLLSDRFSAERPKGSFSTLEIQRTEQGDSAMYLCASSLARLSTDTQYFGPGTRLTVL.

This chain connects TRBV9 to TRBJ1-5; 8 bases are a match to TRBD1. The CDR3 is made up of 15 amino acids. Germline V gene lookup returns CDR1 SGDLS and CDR2 YYNGEE. Trimming took 3 bases from V and 3 from J; bases not matched to a gene: 5. CDR3 amino acids: CASSAGQGINQPQHF. CDR3 sequence (DNA): TGTGCCAGCAGCGCCGGACAGGGTATCAATCAGCCCCAGCATTTT.

The chain couples TRBV7-2 to TRBJ2-7; 9 nucleotides agree with TRBD1. Germline V gives CDR1 SGHTA, CDR2 FQGNSA. This CDR3 comprises 15 residues. V lost 4 bases, J lost 3 bases, and 7 bases stayed unmatched. Here the CDR3 reads CASSYLGQGNYEQYF. In DNA form, the CDR3 reads TGTGCCAGCAGCTACCTTGGACAGGGGAACTACGAGCAGTACTTC.

The CDR3 here is CAISETGYTQYF. DNA for the CDR3: TGTGCCATCAGTGAGACGGGTTATACGCAGTATTTT. The gene calls are TRBV10-3 and TRBJ2-3; D gene uncertain. The V gene lost 2 bases and the J gene lost 7 bases, with 7 bases spanning the gap. CDR3 length: 12 amino acids. Germline CDR1 and CDR2: ENHRY and SYGVKD.

The J gene is TRBJ1-2, the V gene TRBV19, with unresolved D. Germline V gene data show CDR1 as LNHDA and CDR2 as SQIVND (reference sequence). The CDR3 spans 13 residues. V lost 7 bases, J lost 6 bases, and 15 bases lay in between. The DNA of the CDR3 is TGTGCCAGTACTAACTACCCAGAGAATGGCTACACCTTC. This translates into CASTNYPENGYTF.

The rearrangement joins TRBV2 to TRBJ1-1; D perhaps matches TRBD1 (5 bases). CDR1 SNHLY and CDR2 FYNNEI come from the germline V gene. This CDR3 contains 14 residues. Between the trimmed V and J ends, which lost 1 base and 5 bases, there was a span of 11 bases. DNA of the CDR3: TGTGCCAGCAGTGAAGACAGGAGTGGAACTGAAGCTTTCTTT. Its protein is CASSEDRSGTEAFF.

The chain recombines TRBV10-3 with TRBJ2-1; 8 bases are a match to TRBD2. The CDR3 runs to 14 residues. Germline V gene data show CDR1 as ENHRY and CDR2 as SYGVKD. V shed 5 bases, J shed 5 bases, and the junction held 5 bases outside the gene matches. The CDR3 loop is CAISKTSVDNEQFF. As DNA, the CDR3 is TGTGCCATCAGTAAGACTAGCGTGGACAATGAGCAGTTCTTC.

V is TRBV7-3 and J is TRBJ2-1; 11 nucleotides match TRBD2. This CDR3 has 15 residues. Looked up from germline, CDR1 is SGHTA and CDR2 is FQGTGA. The junction had 5 bases not matched to a gene; V was cut back by 2 bases and J by 8 bases. The CDR3 DNA is TGTGCCAGCAGCTTAGGGACTAGCGGACGGGATGAGCAGTTCTTC. This sequence encodes CASSLGTSGRDEQFF.

This clone has only a few counts. This CDR3 reads CASSAQLLTGLVHQPQHF. CDR3 sequence (DNA): TGTGCCAGCAGTGCCCAGCTACTGACAGGGCTTGTCCATCAGCCCCAGCATTTT. The J gene is TRBJ1-5, the V gene TRBV2; 7 bases map to TRBD1. V shed 4 bases and J 5 bases; nucleotides not matched to a gene: 17. Looked up from germline, CDR1 is SNHLY and CDR2 is FYNNEI. The CDR3 has 18 residues.

The V and J genes are TRBV29-1 and TRBJ1-1; unclear D gene. CDR1 and CDR2 (germline): SQVTM, ANQGSEA. CDR3 length: 13 amino acids. CDR3 amino acids: CAGNGHLNTEAFF. CDR3 nucleotide sequence: TGCGCCGGGAACGGGCACTTGAACACTGAAGCTTTCTTT.

The V call is TRBV6-1, the J call TRBJ1-4; a weak D match, TRBD1 (6 bases). Trimming removed 2 bases at V and 7 bases at J, with 14 bases between. CDR3 length: 15 residues. Germline CDR1 is MNHNS and CDR2 is SASEGT. The CDR3 DNA reads as TGTGCCAGCAGTGAAATGACAGGTCTTGGTGAAAAACTGTTTTTT. It encodes CASSEMTGLGEKLFF.

The chain couples TRBV3-1 (or the pseudogene TRBV3-2) to TRBJ1-5; D is perhaps TRBD1 (5 bases). V was cut by 0 bases and J by 3 bases, with 9 bases left in between. CDR3 length equals 15 residues. The germline V gene has CDR1 LGHDT and CDR2 YNNKEL (reference sequence). The CDR3 DNA reads TGTGCCAGCAGCCAAGATGGGACTGCCAATCAGCCCCAGCATTTT. Translated, it gives CASSQDGTANQPQHF.

The V and J genes are TRBV5-5 and TRBJ2-2, with 8 bases lining up with TRBD1. The V gene's germline CDR1 is SGHKS and CDR2 YYEKEE (reference sequence). This CDR3 spans 15 amino acids. J lost 4 bases, V lost 6 bases, and 8 bases had no gene match. The CDR3: CASNKDRVSTGELFF. CDR3 nucleotide sequence: TGTGCCAGCAACAAGGACAGGGTGAGCACCGGGGAGCTGTTTTTT.

The chain joins TRBV27 to TRBJ1-1; unclear D gene. V shed 0 bases and J shed 4 bases, with 18 bases lying between them. Looked up from germline, CDR1 is MNHEY and CDR2 is SMNVEV (reference sequence). This CDR3 spans 17 amino acids. For the CDR3, the DNA is TGTGCCAGCAGTTTATCGAAAGGCTATGGGCGTAGCACTGAAGCTTTCTTT. It translates to CASSLSKGYGRSTEAFF.

The rearrangement uses TRBV29-1 and TRBJ2-1; tentative D call: TRBD2 (7 bases). The germline CDR1 and CDR2 sequences are SQVTM and ANQGSEA. Trimming removed 0 bases at V and 14 bases at J, with 14 bases between. CDR3 length: 12 amino acids. DNA for the CDR3: TGCAGCGTTGAAGATGACGGGGGGCCGGAGTTCTTC. It is translated as CSVEDDGGPEFF.

This chain connects TRBV6-1 to TRBJ2-1, with 11 bases lining up with TRBD2. Per germline, CDR1 MNHNS and CDR2 SASEGT. The V segment lost 1 base and the J segment 8 bases; nucleotides outside the gene matches: 10. This CDR3 has 17 residues. DNA for the CDR3: TGTGCCAGCAGTGAAGTTATAGCGGGAGGGCCTAAGGATGAGCAGTTCTTC. The encoded protein is CASSEVIAGGPKDEQFF.

The chain joins TRBV3-1 (or the pseudogene TRBV3-2) to TRBJ2-7, with TRBD2 matching over 7 bases. V trimming: 6 bases; J trimming: 6 bases; junction bases outside the gene matches: 8. This CDR3 is 13 amino acids long. Germline V gene data show CDR1 as LGHDT and CDR2 as YNNKEL (reference sequence). This chain's CDR3 is CASRAQAGIEQYF. CDR3 nucleotides: TGTGCCAGCAGAGCTCAAGCGGGAATCGAGCAGTACTTC.

The V gene is TRBV5-1, the J gene TRBJ1-4, with 8 bases matching TRBD1. CDR1 and CDR2 from the germline V gene are SGHRS and YFSETQ. The CDR3 loop spans 16 amino acids. J lost 0 bases, V lost 5 bases, and 6 bases had no gene match. CDR3 bases: TGCGCCAGCAGGACAGGGGAGGGAGCAACTAATGAAAAACTGTTTTTT. It translates to CASRTGEGATNEKLFF.

This clone appeared many times. This chain joins TRBV5-4 and TRBJ2-7, with TRBD1 matching over 10 bases. Germline CDR1 is SGHNT and CDR2 is YYREEE (reference sequence). Trimming removed 4 bases from V and 1 base from J; junction bases left unmatched: 5. This CDR3 is 15 amino acids long. The CDR3 coding sequence is TGTGCCAGCAGCATGACAGGGGGCAAGTCCTACGAGCAGTACTTC. Residues: CASSMTGGKSYEQYF.

This clone was seen a handful of times. The gene calls are TRBV19 and TRBJ1-4; D is perhaps TRBD1 (6 bases). CDR1 is LNHDA, CDR2 SQIVND, per germline (reference sequence). The CDR3 sequence is 14 residues long. The V end lost 10 bases, the J end lost 5 bases, and 17 bases lay between the germline ends. CDR3 sequence reads: CATAGGMTNEKLFF. The CDR3 DNA reads TGTGCCACCGCGGGGGGCATGACGAATGAAAAACTGTTTTTT.

The rearrangement links TRBV4-2 to TRBJ2-3, with 9 bases lining up with TRBD1. V lost 4 bases and J lost 4; bases outside the gene matches: 6. The germline V gene has CDR1 LGHNA and CDR2 YNFKEQ. The CDR3 extends over 15 amino acids. The CDR3 DNA follows: TGTGCCAGCAGCCCGGGGACAGGGAAGGCAGATACGCAGTATTTT. This encodes CASSPGTGKADTQYF.

In nucleotides, the CDR3 is TGTGCCAGCAGCCCGGTAGCGGGTAAGAACGAGCAGTACTTC. This encodes CASSPVAGKNEQYF. This rearrangement joins TRBV7-2 to TRBJ2-7; 7 bases line up with TRBD2. With V trimmed by 5 bases and J by 5 bases, 9 bases remained unmatched. CDR1 SGHTA and CDR2 FQGNSA come from the germline V gene. This CDR3 spans 14 amino acids.

Note on this clone: The same CDR3 also results from other DNA sequences found in this sample. J is TRBJ2-5 and V is TRBV24-1, with 8 bases aligning to TRBD1. This CDR3 is 15 amino acids long. V gave up 2 bases and J gave up 4 bases; unmatched junction bases: 5. In germline, CDR1 is KGHDR, CDR2 SFDVKD. The CDR3 is CATSDSGQGGETQYF. The CDR3 coding sequence is TGTGCCACCAGTGATTCCGGACAGGGAGGAGAGACCCAGTACTTC.

The chain couples TRBV27 to TRBJ1-1; no reliable D call. The CDR3 has 13 residues. The ends were cut back, 5 bases at V and 4 bases at J, with 11 bases in the middle. Per the germline V gene, CDR1 is MNHEY and CDR2 is SMNVEV (reference sequence). The chain's CDR3 is CASSKEVGTEAFF. The DNA of the CDR3 is TGTGCCAGCAGTAAGGAGGTCGGCACTGAAGCTTTCTTT.